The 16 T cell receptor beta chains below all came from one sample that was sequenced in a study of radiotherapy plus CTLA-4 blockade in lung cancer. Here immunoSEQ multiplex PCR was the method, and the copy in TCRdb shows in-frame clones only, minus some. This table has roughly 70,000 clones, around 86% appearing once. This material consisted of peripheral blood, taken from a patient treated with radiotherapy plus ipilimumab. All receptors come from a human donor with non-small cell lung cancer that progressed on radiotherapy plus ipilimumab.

Here the CDR3 reads CASSWGLGKALGEQYV. DNA of the CDR3: TGTGCCAGCAGTTGGGGTTTAGGGAAGGCCCTAGGCGAGCAGTACGTC. V gene TRBV28 combines with J gene TRBJ2-7; D uncertain. The CDR3 has 16 residues. The germline gives CDR1 MDHEN, CDR2 SYDVKM. Trimming removed 4 bases at V and 6 bases at J, with 22 bases between.

The CDR3 region is CASSLAGGTDTQYF. The CDR3 DNA reads as TGTGCCAGCAGCTTAGCGGGAGGCACAGATACGCAGTATTTT. The genes are TRBV5-4 and TRBJ2-3; 8 bases line up with TRBD2. Germline V gene data show CDR1 as SGHNT and CDR2 as YYREEE (reference sequence). Losses at the gene ends were 2 bases for V and 1 base for J; bases not matched to a gene: 0. The CDR3 covers 14 residues. Together with reference TRBV5-4 and TRBJ2-3, the CDR3 gives the full variable domain: ETGVTQSPTHLIKTRGQQVTLRCSSQSGHNTVSWYQQALGQGPQFIFQYYREEENGRGNFPPRFSGLQFPNYSSELNVNALELDDSALYLCASSLAGGTDTQYFGPGTRLTVL.

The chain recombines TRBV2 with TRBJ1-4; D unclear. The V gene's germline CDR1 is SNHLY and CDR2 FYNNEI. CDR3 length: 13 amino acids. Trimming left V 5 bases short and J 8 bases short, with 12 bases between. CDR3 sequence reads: CASSSEVEEKLFF. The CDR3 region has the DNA TGTGCCAGCAGTTCGGAGGTCGAGGAAAAACTGTTTTTT.

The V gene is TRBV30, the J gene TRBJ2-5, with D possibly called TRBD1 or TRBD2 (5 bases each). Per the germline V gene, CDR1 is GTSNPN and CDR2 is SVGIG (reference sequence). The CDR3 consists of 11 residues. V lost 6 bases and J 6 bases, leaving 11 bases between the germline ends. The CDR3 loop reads CACRERKTQYF. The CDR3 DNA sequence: TGTGCCTGCAGGGAGCGAAAGACCCAGTACTTC.

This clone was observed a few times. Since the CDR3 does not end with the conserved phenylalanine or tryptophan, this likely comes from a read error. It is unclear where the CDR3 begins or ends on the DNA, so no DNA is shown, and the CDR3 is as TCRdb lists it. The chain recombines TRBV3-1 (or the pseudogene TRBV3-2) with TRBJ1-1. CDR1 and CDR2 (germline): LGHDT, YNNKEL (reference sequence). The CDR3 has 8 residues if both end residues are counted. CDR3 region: CASSGRGA.

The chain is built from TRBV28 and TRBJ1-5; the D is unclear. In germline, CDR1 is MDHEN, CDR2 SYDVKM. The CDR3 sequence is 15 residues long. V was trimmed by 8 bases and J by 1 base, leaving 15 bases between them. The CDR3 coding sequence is TGTGCCAGCCTGGGGTCTTTGGGGAGCAATCAGCCCCAGCATTTT. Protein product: CASLGSLGSNQPQHF.

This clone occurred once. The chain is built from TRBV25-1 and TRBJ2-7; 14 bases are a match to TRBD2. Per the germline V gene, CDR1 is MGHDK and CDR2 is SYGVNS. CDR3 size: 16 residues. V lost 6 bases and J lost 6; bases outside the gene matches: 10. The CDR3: CASRAPGTSGSSEQYF. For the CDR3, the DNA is TGTGCCAGCAGAGCCCCAGGGACTAGCGGGAGTAGCGAGCAGTACTTC.

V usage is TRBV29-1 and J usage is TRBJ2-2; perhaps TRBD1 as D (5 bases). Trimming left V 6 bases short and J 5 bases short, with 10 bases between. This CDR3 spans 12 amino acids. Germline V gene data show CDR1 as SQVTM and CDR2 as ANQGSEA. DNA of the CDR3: TGCAGCGTACTGGACAATACCGGGGAGCTGTTTTTT. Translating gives CSVLDNTGELFF.

CDR3 loop: CASSPGGGHLNTEAFF. Written as DNA, the CDR3 is TGCGCCAGCAGCCCAGGGGGGGGACACCTGAACACTGAAGCTTTCTTT. V and J are TRBV4-1 and TRBJ1-1; TRBD1 aligns across 7 bases. This CDR3 has 16 residues. Germline trimming cut 4 bases from V and 0 bases from J; bases unmatched to any gene: 8. The germline V gene has CDR1 MGHRA and CDR2 YSYEKL.

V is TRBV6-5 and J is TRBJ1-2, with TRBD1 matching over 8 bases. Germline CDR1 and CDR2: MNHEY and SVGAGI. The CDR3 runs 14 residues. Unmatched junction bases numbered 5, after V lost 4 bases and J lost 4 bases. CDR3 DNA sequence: TGTGCCAGCAGTTTATCGGGACAGGTCTATGGCTACACCTTC. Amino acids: CASSLSGQVYGYTF.

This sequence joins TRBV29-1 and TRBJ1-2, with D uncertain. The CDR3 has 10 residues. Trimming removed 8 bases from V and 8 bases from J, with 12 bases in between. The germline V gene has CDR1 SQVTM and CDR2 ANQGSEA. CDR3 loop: CSSWDNGYTF. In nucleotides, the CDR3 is TGCAGCTCCTGGGATAACGGCTACACCTTC.

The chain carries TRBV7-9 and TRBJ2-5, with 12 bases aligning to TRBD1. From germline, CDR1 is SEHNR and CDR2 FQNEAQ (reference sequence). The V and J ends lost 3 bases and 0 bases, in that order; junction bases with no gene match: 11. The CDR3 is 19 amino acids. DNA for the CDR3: TGTGCCAGCAGCTTCTTCTTCTTTGGGACAGGGGGCCACCAAGAGACCCAGTACTTC. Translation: CASSFFFFGTGGHQETQYF.

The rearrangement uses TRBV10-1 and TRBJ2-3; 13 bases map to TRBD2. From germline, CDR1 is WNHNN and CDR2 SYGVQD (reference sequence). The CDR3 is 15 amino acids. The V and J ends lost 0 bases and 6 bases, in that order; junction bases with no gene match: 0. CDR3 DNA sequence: TGCGCCAGCAGTGAGTCACTAGCGGGAGGGGATACGCAGTATTTT. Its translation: CASSESLAGGDTQYF.

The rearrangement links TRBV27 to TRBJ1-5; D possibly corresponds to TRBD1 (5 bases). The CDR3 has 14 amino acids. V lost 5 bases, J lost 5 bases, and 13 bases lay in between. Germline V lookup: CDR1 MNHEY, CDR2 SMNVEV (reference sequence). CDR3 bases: TGTGCCAGCAGTCGGGGGGACCAATATCAGCCCCAGCATTTT. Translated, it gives CASSRGDQYQPQHF.

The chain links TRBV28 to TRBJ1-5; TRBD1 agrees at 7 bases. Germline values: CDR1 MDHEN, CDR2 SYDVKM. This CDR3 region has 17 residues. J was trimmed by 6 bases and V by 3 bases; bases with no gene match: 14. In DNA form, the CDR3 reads TGTGCCAGCAGTTTCTCGAAAGACAGGGTACTTGGTCAGCCCCAGCATTTT. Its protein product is CASSFSKDRVLGQPQHF. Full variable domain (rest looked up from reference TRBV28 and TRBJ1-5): DVKVTQSSRYLVKRTGEKVFLECVQDMDHENMFWYRQDPGLGLRLIYFSYDVKMKEKGDIPEGYSVSREKKERFSLILESASTNQTSMYLCASSFSKDRVLGQPQHFGDGTRLSIL.

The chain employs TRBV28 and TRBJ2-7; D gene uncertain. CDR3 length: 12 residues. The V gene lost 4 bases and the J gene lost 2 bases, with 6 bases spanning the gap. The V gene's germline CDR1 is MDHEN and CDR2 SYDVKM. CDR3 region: CASSSRPYEQYV. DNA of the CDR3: TGTGCCAGCAGTTCCCGTCCCTACGAGCAGTACGTC.